This TCR beta chain was recovered during a study of blood T cell repertoires in COVID-19. CDR1 and CDR2 (germline): LNHDA, SQIVND (reference sequence). The CDR3 loop spans 14 amino acids. The V gene lost 6 bases and the J gene lost 0 bases, with 9 bases spanning the gap. Original processing notes: Amplification of reference gene primers was used by the study to estimate nucleated cell counts. Measured with immunoSEQ multiplex PCR; TCRdb has only the in-frame clones, and not every one. That table gives V, J and clone size, and the DNA gave D and trimming. Altogether about 99,000 clones are present, nearly 85% being singletons, with the ten largest covering around 13%.

The V gene is TRBV19, the J gene TRBJ1-3, with D possibly being TRBD1 (6 bases). The material sequenced was peripheral blood. The clonotype was recovered from a human donor in a cohort sampled during active or convalescent COVID-19. The CDR3 DNA sequence: TGTGCCAGTAGCCAGGGGTTCTCTGGAAACACCATATATTTT. It translates to CASSQGFSGNTIYF.